This T cell receptor beta chain was sequenced during a study of graft-versus-host responses after intestinal transplantation. As regards this clone: Its antigen remains unknown.

Study-level points and caveats: Within allografts, high graft-versus-host to host-versus-graft clonal ratios were seen among patients with graft-donor T cell macrochimerism. Early declines in HvG clones that occurred post-transplant were associated with peak circulating GvH clone levels. GvH clones occurred in recipient marrow; some first appeared in ileum or blood.

This table comes from immunoSEQ multiplex PCR, and its TCRdb copy is limited to in-frame clones, with some not included. The repertoire holds about 92,000 clones, with about nine tenths as singletons. This receptor was identified in a human donor who received an intestinal transplant. Material: unstimulated CD8+ T cells sorted from spleen or lymph node cells, obtained before intestinal transplant.

This CDR3 is CASSWTDNGNEYGYTF. The CDR3, as DNA: TGTGCCAGCTCCTGGACAGACAACGGAAATGAATATGGCTACACCTTC. V is TRBV18 and J is TRBJ1-2; tentatively, D is TRBD1 (6 bases). In germline, CDR1 is KGHSH, CDR2 LQKENI. There are 16 residues in the CDR3. Between the trimmed V and J ends, which lost 6 bases and 5 bases, there was a span of 22 bases.